These T cell receptor beta chains were read from a single sample in a study of vaccination effects on CD4 cells after COVID-19. The method was immunoSEQ multiplex PCR; TCRdb's version includes in-frame clones alone and lacks a portion of them. The sample has about 41,000 clones, over 75% seen once. These receptors are not linked to any known antigen. The material sequenced was CD4+ T cells from PBMCs cultured with HCoV-NL63 spike peptides, taken before COVID-19 vaccination. The receptor source for this set is a human donor who received a COVID-19 vaccine. Each CDR3 is given with its conserved first and last residue. The order of the fields is V gene, clone size, D gene, J gene, CDR3 protein, CDR3 DNA. A D gene is named only where the DNA matches it firmly. Not every row has a clone size; where given, it reads once, few, many or a size class.

v_gene: TRBV7-2
abundance: -
d_gene: TRBD2
j_gene: TRBJ2-1
CDR3aa: CASSFAGGSYNEQFF
CDR3nt: TGTGCCAGCAGCTTTGCGGGGGGGTCCTACAATGAGCAGTTCTTC

v_gene: TRBV30
abundance: few
d_gene: TRBD2
j_gene: TRBJ2-1
CDR3aa: CAWNLKRGLSYNEQFF
CDR3nt: TGTGCCTGGAACCTCAAGCGGGGTCTGTCCTACAATGAGCAGTTCTTC

v_gene: TRBV3-1/TRBV3-2
abundance: -
d_gene: TRBD1
j_gene: TRBJ2-5
CDR3aa: CASSQEETGKETQYF
CDR3nt: TGTGCCAGCAGCCAAGAGGAGACAGGGAAAGAGACCCAGTACTTC

v_gene: TRBV29-1
abundance: -
d_gene: -
j_gene: TRBJ2-3
CDR3aa: CSVRGTSYTQYF
CDR3nt: TGCAGCGTTCGTGGTACTTCATATACGCAGTATTTT

v_gene: TRBV24-1
abundance: -
d_gene: -
j_gene: TRBJ1-5
CDR3aa: CATSSKQVNQPQHF
CDR3nt: TGTGCCACCAGTTCAAAACAGGTCAATCAGCCCCAGCATTTT

v_gene: TRBV15
abundance: -
d_gene: TRBD1
j_gene: TRBJ2-3
CDR3aa: CATSRVSGGADTQYF
CDR3nt: TGTGCCACCAGCAGAGTTTCAGGGGGCGCGGATACGCAGTATTTT

v_gene: TRBV4-2
abundance: -
d_gene: -
j_gene: TRBJ1-2
CDR3aa: CASSQLDQAGYGYTF
CDR3nt: TGTGCCAGCAGCCAATTGGACCAAGCGGGCTATGGCTACACCTTC

v_gene: TRBV14
abundance: -
d_gene: -
j_gene: TRBJ1-4
CDR3aa: CASSQVSGGEKLFF
CDR3nt: TGTGCCAGCAGCCAGGTCTCGGGGGGCGAAAAACTGTTTTTT

v_gene: TRBV7-9
abundance: -
d_gene: -
j_gene: TRBJ1-6
CDR3aa: CASSILGPNNSPLHF
CDR3nt: TGTGCCAGCAGCATCTTGGGTCCCAATAATTCACCCCTCCACTTT

v_gene: TRBV4-2
abundance: few
d_gene: TRBD1
j_gene: TRBJ1-2
CDR3aa: CASSQDLRAGGGYTF
CDR3nt: TGTGCCAGCAGCCAAGATCTTAGGGCAGGGGGTGGCTACACCTTC

v_gene: TRBV30
abundance: -
d_gene: TRBD1
j_gene: TRBJ1-1
CDR3aa: CAWRVRDRMNTEAFF
CDR3nt: TGTGCCTGGAGGGTTAGGGACAGGATGAACACTGAAGCTTTCTTT

v_gene: TRBV21-1
abundance: -
d_gene: -
j_gene: TRBJ2-4
CDR3aa: CASRQGWAKNIQYF
CDR3nt: TGTGCCAGCAGACAGGGATGGGCCAAAAACATTCAGTACTTC

v_gene: TRBV7-8
abundance: few
d_gene: TRBD1
j_gene: TRBJ1-2
CDR3aa: CASSLAWTGDYGYTF
CDR3nt: TGTGCCAGCAGCTTAGCTTGGACAGGCGACTATGGCTACACCTTC

v_gene: TRBV18
abundance: -
d_gene: -
j_gene: TRBJ2-5
CDR3aa: CASSPLGGAQETQYF
CDR3nt: TGTGCCAGCTCACCACTTGGGGGGGCACAAGAGACCCAGTACTTC

v_gene: TRBV6-6
abundance: few
d_gene: -
j_gene: TRBJ2-5
CDR3aa: CASTRGGETQYF
CDR3nt: TGTGCCAGCACTCGGGGCGGGGAGACCCAGTACTTC

v_gene: TRBV2
abundance: -
d_gene: -
j_gene: TRBJ2-5
CDR3aa: CASRTAWQKETQYF
CDR3nt: TGTGCCAGCAGGACGGCCTGGCAGAAAGAGACCCAGTACTTC

v_gene: TRBV7-2
abundance: -
d_gene: -
j_gene: TRBJ2-2
CDR3aa: CASSLGSGATGELFF
CDR3nt: TGTGCCAGCAGCTTAGGATCGGGGGCTACCGGGGAGCTGTTTTTT

v_gene: TRBV7-2
abundance: -
d_gene: TRBD1
j_gene: TRBJ1-1
CDR3aa: CASSHGQGTTMNTEAFF
CDR3nt: TGTGCCAGCAGCCATGGACAGGGGACCACTATGAACACTGAAGCTTTCTTT

v_gene: TRBV19
abundance: -
d_gene: TRBD2
j_gene: TRBJ2-5
CDR3aa: CASSRRRGQETQYF
CDR3nt: TGTGCCAGTAGTCGACGGCGGGGGCAAGAGACCCAGTACTTC

v_gene: TRBV5-5
abundance: -
d_gene: -
j_gene: TRBJ1-2
CDR3aa: CASSLTEGSNYGYTF
CDR3nt: TGTGCCAGCAGCTTGACAGAAGGATCTAACTATGGCTACACCTTC

v_gene: TRBV12-3/TRBV12-4
abundance: -
d_gene: -
j_gene: TRBJ1-2
CDR3aa: CASSQFVRDGYTF
CDR3nt: TGTGCCAGCAGTCAGTTCGTGCGGGATGGCTACACCTTC

v_gene: TRBV18
abundance: -
d_gene: TRBD1
j_gene: TRBJ1-1
CDR3aa: CASSRQGLNTEAFF
CDR3nt: TGTGCCAGCTCCAGACAGGGGTTGAACACTGAAGCTTTCTTT

v_gene: TRBV18
abundance: once
d_gene: -
j_gene: TRBJ1-2
CDR3aa: CASSPGYENYGYTF
CDR3nt: TGTGCCAGCTCACCCGGGTATGAGAACTATGGCTACACCTTC

v_gene: TRBV12-3/TRBV12-4
abundance: -
d_gene: -
j_gene: TRBJ1-2
CDR3aa: CASTRDSLGYTF
CDR3nt: TGTGCCAGCACCCGAGACAGTCTCGGCTACACCTTC

v_gene: TRBV19
abundance: -
d_gene: TRBD1
j_gene: TRBJ2-3
CDR3aa: CASIPTGGADTQYF
CDR3nt: TGTGCCAGTATCCCGACAGGGGGGGCAGATACGCAGTATTTT

v_gene: TRBV19
abundance: -
d_gene: -
j_gene: TRBJ1-5
CDR3aa: CASSIGGGSNQPQHF
CDR3nt: TGTGCCAGTAGTATAGGGGGCGGTTCGAATCAGCCCCAGCATTTT

v_gene: TRBV9
abundance: -
d_gene: TRBD2
j_gene: TRBJ2-3
CDR3aa: CASSVGGSTGTDTQYF
CDR3nt: TGTGCCAGCAGCGTAGGCGGGAGCACCGGCACAGATACGCAGTATTTT